The 28 T cell receptor beta chains presented below share a single source sample, sequenced in a study of blood T cell repertoires in COVID-19. Sequenced by immunoSEQ multiplex PCR; TCRdb stores in-frame clones only, minus some. The sample shows under 300,000 clones, around 90% of them seen only once. The specimen was peripheral blood. These receptors were taken from a woman in her 30s with acute or convalescent COVID-19.

This chain joins TRBV27 and TRBJ2-1; D may be TRBD2 (6 bases). This CDR3 has 14 amino acids. Trimming removed 5 bases from V and 7 bases from J, with 15 bases in between. CDR1 and CDR2 from the germline V gene are MNHEY and SMNVEV (reference sequence). In DNA form, the CDR3 reads TGTGCCAGCAGTGATGGAGGGTGGGTTAATGAGCAGTTCTTC. Amino acids: CASSDGGWVNEQFF.

The rearrangement links TRBV2 to TRBJ1-3; no definite D call. Germline V gene data show CDR1 as SNHLY and CDR2 as FYNNEI. The CDR3 has 15 residues. With 1 base removed from V and 2 bases from J, the gap between germline ends came to 9 bases. This chain's CDR3 is CASSEGRSAGNTIYF. The DNA for the CDR3 is TGTGCCAGCAGTGAAGGGAGGTCTGCTGGAAACACCATATATTTT. Full variable domain (remainder filled in from reference TRBV2 and TRBJ1-3): EPEVTQTPSHQVTQMGQEVILRCVPISNHLYFYWYRQILGQKVEFLVSFYNNEISEKSEIFDDQFSVERPDGSNFTLKIRSTKLEDSAMYFCASSEGRSAGNTIYFGEGSWLTVV.

V is TRBV5-8 and J is TRBJ1-5; no clear D gene. The CDR3 runs to 15 residues. Germline CDR1 and CDR2: SGHTS and YDEGEE. V was clipped by 4 bases and J by 0 bases, with 11 bases between them. The CDR3 loop is CASSLQIVSNQPQHF. The CDR3 nucleotides are TGTGCCAGCAGCCTCCAAATAGTTAGCAATCAGCCCCAGCATTTT.

This clone was recorded a few times. The chain links TRBV3-1 (or the pseudogene TRBV3-2) to TRBJ2-7, with 9 bases matching TRBD1. Losses at the gene ends were 4 bases for V and 5 bases for J; bases not matched to a gene: 6. From germline, CDR1 is LGHDT and CDR2 YNNKEL (reference sequence). The length of the CDR3 is 14 residues. The CDR3 protein is CASSLRTGDHEQYF. The CDR3 DNA is TGTGCCAGCAGCCTTAGGACAGGGGATCACGAGCAGTACTTC.

The V call is TRBV6-5, the J call TRBJ1-2, with 7 nucleotides matching TRBD1. V was clipped by 6 bases and J by 5 bases; unmatched bases: 6. The CDR3 has 13 amino acids. Germline V gene sequence: CDR1 MNHEY, CDR2 SVGAGI. CDR3 loop: CASRFQGGYGYTF. The CDR3 DNA reads as TGTGCCAGCAGATTCCAGGGGGGATATGGCTACACCTTC.

In its sample, this clone was seen once. CDR3 nucleotide sequence: TGTGCCAGCAGCGTCAAACGGACTAGCGCTAGTAACAATGAGCAGTTCTTC. Protein sequence: CASSVKRTSASNNEQFF. This chain uses TRBV9 with TRBJ2-1, with 9 bases lining up with TRBD2. The V segment lost 2 bases and the J segment 5 bases; nucleotides outside the gene matches: 11. Germline V CDR1 and CDR2: SGDLS, YYNGEE. The CDR3 has 17 residues.

Here the CDR3 DNA reads TGTGCCAGCAGCCCCTGGGACAGGGGGCTTAGCTATGGCTACACCTTC. Protein sequence: CASSPWDRGLSYGYTF. V gene TRBV9 combines with J gene TRBJ1-2; 12 bases are shared with TRBD1. The CDR3 contains 16 residues. Germline V gives CDR1 SGDLS, CDR2 YYNGEE. The V gene end was trimmed by 4 bases and the J gene end by 4 bases; junction bases not matched to a gene: 8.

The V call is TRBV12-3 or TRBV12-4, the J call TRBJ2-5; D ambiguous. CDR3 length: 13 amino acids. V lost 3 bases to trimming and J lost 1 base, with 6 bases between them. CDR3: CASSLRLQETQYF. The CDR3 DNA reads as TGTGCCAGCAGTTTGCGTCTCCAAGAGACCCAGTACTTC.

J is TRBJ2-7 and V is TRBV19; D ambiguous. Germline loops: CDR1 LNHDA, CDR2 SQIVND (reference sequence). The CDR3 is made up of 11 amino acids. V shed 6 bases and J shed 5 bases, with 8 bases lying between them. CDR3 sequence reads: CASSAFNEQYF. The CDR3 bases are TGTGCCAGTAGCGCGTTCAACGAGCAGTACTTC.

This chain connects TRBV19 to TRBJ2-7, with 8 bases that match TRBD2. V gave up 3 bases and J gave up 2 bases; unmatched junction bases: 9. CDR3 length: 16 residues. The germline V gene encodes CDR1 LNHDA and CDR2 SQIVND (reference sequence). The CDR3 protein is CASSIIAGTRAYEQYF. In DNA form, the CDR3 reads TGTGCCAGTAGTATCATCGCCGGGACTAGAGCCTACGAGCAGTACTTC.

This clone turned up a few times. The same CDR3 is also encoded by other DNA sequences in this sample. The chain couples TRBV6-5 to TRBJ2-3; D is undetermined. V lost 6 bases and J lost 3, with 7 bases in between. The CDR3 covers 12 residues. Germline V gene sequence: CDR1 MNHEY, CDR2 SVGAGI. CDR3 coding DNA: TGTGCCAGCAGCCGCGGAACAGATACGCAGTATTTT. Translation: CASSRGTDTQYF.

This sequence joins TRBV9 and TRBJ2-5, with 8 bases identical to TRBD2. The CDR3 has 17 residues. Germline V gene lookup returns CDR1 SGDLS and CDR2 YYNGEE. V was clipped by 0 bases and J by 5 bases; unmatched bases: 12. The CDR3 bases are TGTGCCAGCAGCGTAGGGCCGGGAGGGCCTATTTTGGAGACCCAGTACTTC. Encoded protein: CASSVGPGGPILETQYF.

The V and J genes are TRBV7-9 and TRBJ2-7; TRBD1 aligns across 9 bases. Germline assignment: CDR1 SEHNR and CDR2 FQNEAQ (reference sequence). The J segment lost 4 bases and the V segment lost 3 bases, leaving 7 bases of the junction unmatched. The CDR3 totals 15 residues. The CDR3 protein is CASSLKTGGMYEQYF. CDR3 DNA sequence: TGTGCCAGCAGCTTGAAGACAGGGGGAATGTACGAGCAGTACTTC. The complete variable domain, with remaining parts taken from reference TRBV7-9 and TRBJ2-7, reads DTGVSQNPRHKITKRGQNVTFRCDPISEHNRLYWYRQTLGQGPEFLTYFQNEAQLEKSRLLSDRFSAERPKGSFSTLEIQRTEQGDSAMYLCASSLKTGGMYEQYFGPGTRLTVT.

This clone was counted once. V gene TRBV29-1 combines with J gene TRBJ2-1; the D gene is possibly TRBD2 (6 bases). The germline CDR1 and CDR2 sequences are SQVTM and ANQGSEA. V gave up 6 bases and J gave up 3 bases, with 21 bases separating them. The CDR3 runs to 16 residues. CDR3 sequence: CSVYPRGGGHYNEQFF. The CDR3 nucleotides read TGCAGCGTATACCCTCGTGGGGGAGGCCACTACAATGAGCAGTTCTTC.

This chain joins TRBV5-1 and TRBJ2-1; D is possibly TRBD2 (6 bases). The CDR3 has 12 residues. Germline V lookup: CDR1 SGHRS, CDR2 YFSETQ. The germline V and J ends were trimmed by 2 bases and 8 bases, with 8 bases remaining between them. CDR3 DNA sequence: TGCGCCAGCAGCTTACCGGGAGATGAGCAGTTCTTC. Translated, it gives CASSLPGDEQFF.

A few counts support this clone. CDR3 region: CASSPRGGSGANVLTF. In DNA form, the CDR3 reads TGTGCCAGTAGTCCCCGGGGGGGATCTGGGGCCAACGTCCTGACTTTC. The chain has TRBV19 and TRBJ2-6; TRBD2 agrees at 8 bases. The germline gives CDR1 LNHDA, CDR2 SQIVND (reference sequence). The CDR3 totals 16 residues. The V segment lost 5 bases and the J segment 1 base; nucleotides outside the gene matches: 4.

The CDR3 region has the DNA TGCGCCAGCAGCTTGATAGCGGGGAGCTCCTACAATGAGCAGTTCTTC. As protein: CASSLIAGSSYNEQFF. V and J are TRBV5-1 and TRBJ2-1; the match to TRBD2 covers 8 bases. Germline-derived CDR1 and CDR2 are SGHRS and YFSETQ. V shed 1 base and J 0 bases; nucleotides not matched to a gene: 3. The CDR3 runs to 16 residues. Full variable domain (remainder filled in from reference TRBV5-1 and TRBJ2-1): KAGVTQTPRYLIKTRGQQVTLSCSPISGHRSVSWYQQTPGQGLQFLFEYFSETQRNKGNFPGRFSGRQFSNSRSEMNVSTLELGDSALYLCASSLIAGSSYNEQFFGPGTRLTVL.

The rearrangement joins TRBV21-1 to TRBJ1-4; the table names TRBD1, a call not compared with the DNA. TRBV21-1 is marked as a pseudogene. The CDR3 length is 17 residues. The CDR3 loop reads CASSTPDRSGNNEKLFF. CDR3 bases: TGTGCCAGCAGCACCCCGGACAGGTCCGGAAATAATGAAAAACTGTTTTTT.

The chain has TRBV5-4 and TRBJ2-7; D not resolved. Germline V gene lookup returns CDR1 SGHNT and CDR2 YYREEE (reference sequence). The CDR3 runs to 13 residues. With 1 base removed from V and 0 bases from J, the gap between germline ends came to 5 bases. The CDR3 sequence: CASSLWSSYEQYF. CDR3 bases: TGTGCCAGCAGCTTGTGGAGCTCCTACGAGCAGTACTTC.

The rearrangement joins TRBV7-9 to TRBJ2-2; TRBD1 agrees at 9 bases. The V gene's germline CDR1 is SEHNR and CDR2 FQNEAQ (reference sequence). V dropped 4 bases and J dropped 4; count of bases not matched to a gene: 1. This CDR3 is 14 amino acids long. The CDR3 reads CASSSTGGTGELFF. CDR3 nucleotides: TGTGCCAGCAGCTCGACAGGGGGCACCGGGGAGCTGTTTTTT.

The rearrangement links TRBV24-1 to TRBJ1-2; no definite D call. Trimming removed 4 bases at V and 2 bases at J, with 10 bases between. CDR1 KGHDR and CDR2 SFDVKD come from the germline V gene. The CDR3 has 14 residues. The CDR3 region has the DNA TGTGCCACCAGTGACCCTGGGAGGAACTATGGCTACACCTTC. Its translation is CATSDPGRNYGYTF.

This chain uses TRBV21-1 with TRBJ1-5; the table's D call TRBD1 went unverified against the DNA. TRBV21-1 is designated a pseudogene. This CDR3 is 16 amino acids long. CDR3 amino acids: CASSKGKTGGPQPQHF. CDR3 DNA: TGTGCCAGCAGCAAAGGAAAGACAGGGGGACCTCAGCCCCAGCATTTT.

The chain has TRBV21-1 and TRBJ2-1; the D call in the table, TRBD2, was not verified against the DNA. TRBV21-1 is shown as a pseudogene. The CDR3 totals 16 residues. The DNA of the CDR3 is TGTGCCACCACCTTACCCGCGTCACCTTCCTACAATGAGCAGTTCTTC. Its protein product is CATTLPASPSYNEQFF.

The chain is built from TRBV5-1 and TRBJ2-7; TRBD1 agrees at 10 bases. V shed 2 bases and J 0 bases; nucleotides not matched to a gene: 2. Per the germline V gene, CDR1 is SGHRS and CDR2 is YFSETQ. CDR3 length: 15 residues. CDR3 in amino acids: CASSFGTGVSYEQYF. The CDR3, as DNA: TGCGCCAGCAGCTTTGGGACAGGGGTCTCCTACGAGCAGTACTTC.

This clone was seen once. The rearrangement joins TRBV30 to TRBJ1-2; TRBD1 matches at 8 bases. There are 12 residues in the CDR3. CDR1 is GTSNPN and CDR2 is SVGIG in the germline V gene (reference sequence). V was pared by 4 bases and J by 6 bases, with 4 bases of the junction left unmatched. The CDR3 is CAWTQGGDGYTF. The CDR3 region has the DNA TGTGCCTGGACACAGGGGGGGGATGGCTACACCTTC.

This chain links TRBV9 with TRBJ2-2; D call uncertain. Trimming took off 3 bases at V and 5 bases at J, with 5 bases between the two ends. Germline CDR1 reads SGDLS; CDR2 reads YYNGEE. CDR3 length equals 12 residues. The CDR3 here is CASSERTGELFF. CDR3 DNA: TGTGCCAGCAGCGAACGGACCGGGGAGCTGTTTTTT.

The genes are TRBV11-2 and TRBJ2-7; TRBD2 aligns across 14 bases. There are 15 residues in the CDR3. The junction had 5 bases not matched to a gene; V was cut back by 4 bases and J by 6 bases. Germline-derived CDR1 and CDR2 are SGHAT and FQNNGV. The CDR3 loop is CASSSGLAGAGEQYF. In DNA form, the CDR3 reads TGTGCCAGCAGCTCGGGACTAGCGGGAGCGGGCGAGCAGTACTTC. Full variable domain (outside the CDR3, taken from reference TRBV11-2 and TRBJ2-7): EAGVAQSPRYKIIEKRQSVAFWCNPISGHATLYWYQQILGQGPKLLIQFQNNGVVDDSQLPKDRFSAERLKGVDSTLKIQPAKLEDSAVYLCASSSGLAGAGEQYFGPGTRLTVT.

This clone was observed once. The chain is built from TRBV25-1 and TRBJ2-1, with 11 bases aligning to TRBD1. The trim removed 3 bases at V and 1 base at J, leaving 5 bases unmatched. This CDR3 is 17 amino acids long. Per germline, CDR1 MGHDK and CDR2 SYGVNS. This CDR3 is CASSDSGQGASYNEQFF. CDR3 sequence (DNA): TGTGCCAGCAGTGACTCTGGACAGGGGGCTTCCTACAATGAGCAGTTCTTC.